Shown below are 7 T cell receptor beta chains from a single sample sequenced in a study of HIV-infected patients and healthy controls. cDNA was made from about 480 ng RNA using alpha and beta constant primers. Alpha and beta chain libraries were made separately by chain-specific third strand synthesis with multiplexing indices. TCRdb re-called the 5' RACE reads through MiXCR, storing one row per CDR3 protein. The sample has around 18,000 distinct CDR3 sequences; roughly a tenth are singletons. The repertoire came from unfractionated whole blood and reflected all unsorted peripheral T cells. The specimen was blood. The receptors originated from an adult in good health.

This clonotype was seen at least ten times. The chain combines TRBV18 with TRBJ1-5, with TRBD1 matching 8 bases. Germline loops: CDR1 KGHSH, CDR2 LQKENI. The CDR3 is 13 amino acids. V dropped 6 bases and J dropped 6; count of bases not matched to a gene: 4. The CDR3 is CASSRTGFQPQHF. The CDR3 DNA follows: TGTGCCAGCTCCCGGACAGGGTTTCAGCCCCAGCATTTT.

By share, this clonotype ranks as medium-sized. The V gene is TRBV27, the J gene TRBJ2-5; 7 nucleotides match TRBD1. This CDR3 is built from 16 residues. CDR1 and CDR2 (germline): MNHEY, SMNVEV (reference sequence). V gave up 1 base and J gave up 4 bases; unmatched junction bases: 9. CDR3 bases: TGTGCCAGCAGTTTATATGGGGAAGGGGGCGGAGAGACCCAGTACTTC. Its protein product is CASSLYGEGGGETQYF.

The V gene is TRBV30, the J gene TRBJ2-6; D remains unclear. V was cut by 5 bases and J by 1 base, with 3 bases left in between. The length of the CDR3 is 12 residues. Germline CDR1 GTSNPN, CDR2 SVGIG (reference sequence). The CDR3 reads CAWESGANVLTF. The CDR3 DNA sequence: TGTGCCTGGGAATCTGGGGCCAACGTCCTGACTTTC.

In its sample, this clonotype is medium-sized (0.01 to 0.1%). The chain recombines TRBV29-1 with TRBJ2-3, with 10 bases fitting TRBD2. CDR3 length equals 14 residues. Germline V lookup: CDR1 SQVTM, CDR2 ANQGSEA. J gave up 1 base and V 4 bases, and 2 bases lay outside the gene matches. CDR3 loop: CSVAGTSGTDTQYF. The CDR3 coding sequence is TGCAGCGTTGCTGGGACTAGCGGCACAGATACGCAGTATTTT.

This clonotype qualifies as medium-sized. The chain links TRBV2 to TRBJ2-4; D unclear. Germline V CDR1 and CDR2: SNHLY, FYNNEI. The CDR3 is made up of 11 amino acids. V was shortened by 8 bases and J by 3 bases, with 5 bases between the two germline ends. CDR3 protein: CASEVKNIQYF. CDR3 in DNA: TGTGCCAGCGAAGTCAAAAACATTCAGTACTTC.

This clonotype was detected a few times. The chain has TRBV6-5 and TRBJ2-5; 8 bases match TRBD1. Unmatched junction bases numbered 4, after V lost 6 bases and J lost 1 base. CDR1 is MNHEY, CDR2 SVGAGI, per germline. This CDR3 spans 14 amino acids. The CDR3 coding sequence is TGTGCCAGCAGCCAGACAGGGGTCCAAGAGACCCAGTACTTC. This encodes CASSQTGVQETQYF.

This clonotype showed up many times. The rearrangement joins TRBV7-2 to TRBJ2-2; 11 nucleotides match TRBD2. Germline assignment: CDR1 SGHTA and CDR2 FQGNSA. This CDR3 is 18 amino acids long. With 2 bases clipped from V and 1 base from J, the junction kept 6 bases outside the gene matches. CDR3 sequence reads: CASSLPASGRWNTGELFF. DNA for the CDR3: TGTGCCAGCAGCTTACCGGCTAGCGGGAGGTGGAACACCGGGGAGCTGTTTTTT.